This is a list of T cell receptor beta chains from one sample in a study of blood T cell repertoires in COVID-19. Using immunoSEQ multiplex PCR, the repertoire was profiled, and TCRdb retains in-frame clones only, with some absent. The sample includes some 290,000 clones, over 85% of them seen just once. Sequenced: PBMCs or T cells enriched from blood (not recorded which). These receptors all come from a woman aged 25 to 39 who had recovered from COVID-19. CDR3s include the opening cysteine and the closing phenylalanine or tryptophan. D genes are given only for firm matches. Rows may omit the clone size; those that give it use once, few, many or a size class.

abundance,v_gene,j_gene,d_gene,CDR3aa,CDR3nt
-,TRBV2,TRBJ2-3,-,CASSDREGTDTQYF,TGTGCCAGCAGTGACAGGGAAGGAACAGATACGCAGTATTTT
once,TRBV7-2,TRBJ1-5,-,CASSPGTFSNQPQHF,TGTGCCAGCAGCCCTGGCACGTTTTCAAATCAGCCCCAGCATTTT
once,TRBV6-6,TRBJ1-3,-,CDHGKGGNTIYF,TGTGACCACGGGAAGGGCGGAAACACCATATATTTT
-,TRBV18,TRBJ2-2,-,CASSTGGSPRNTGELFF,TGTGCCAGCTCCACCGGAGGGTCACCCCGGAACACCGGGGAGCTGTTTTTT
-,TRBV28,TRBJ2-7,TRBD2,CASSLVLAGPYEQYF,TGTGCCAGCAGTTTGGTTCTAGCGGGACCCTACGAGCAGTACTTC
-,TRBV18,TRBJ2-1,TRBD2,CASSSGASGREEQFF,TGTGCCAGCTCGTCCGGCGCTAGCGGGAGAGAGGAGCAGTTCTTC
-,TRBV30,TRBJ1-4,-,CASLGDFNEKLFF,TGTGCCTCCCTAGGGGACTTTAATGAAAAACTGTTTTTT
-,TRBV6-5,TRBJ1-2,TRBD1,CASGTANYGYTF,TGTGCCAGCGGGACAGCTAACTATGGCTACACCTTC
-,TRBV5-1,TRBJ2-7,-,CASSLGQDYEQYF,TGCGCCAGCAGCTTGGGGCAGGACTACGAGCAGTACTTC
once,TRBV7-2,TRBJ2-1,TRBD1,CASSHTWTGDEQFF,TGTGCCAGCAGCCATACCTGGACAGGGGATGAGCAGTTCTTC
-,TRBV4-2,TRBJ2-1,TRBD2,CASSQGTRPYNEQFF,TGTGCCAGCAGCCAAGGGACTAGGCCATACAATGAGCAGTTCTTC
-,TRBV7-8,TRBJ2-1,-,CASSRIPDSGSYNEQFF,TGTGCCAGCAGCCGTATCCCGGACTCGGGCTCCTACAATGAGCAGTTCTTC
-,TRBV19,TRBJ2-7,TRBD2,CASSTGTSGGGGSYEQYF,TGTGCCAGTAGTACCGGGACTAGCGGGGGAGGGGGCTCCTACGAGCAGTACTTC